The 4 T cell receptor beta chains given below trace back to one sample, sequenced in a study of blood T cell dynamics during melanoma immunotherapy. This table comes from immunoSEQ multiplex PCR, and its TCRdb copy is limited to in-frame clones, with some not included. The table records 8,000 to 11,000 clones, 85% to 90% of them present only once. As to time point: pre-treatment baseline. Material: blood, obtained from a patient treated with checkpoint blockade. These receptors were taken from a human donor with melanoma.

This clone was recorded only once. This sequence joins TRBV19 and TRBJ1-1, with 7 positions matching TRBD1. The CDR3 covers 13 residues. The J segment lost 7 bases and the V segment lost 8 bases, leaving 10 bases of the junction unmatched. Germline V gives CDR1 LNHDA, CDR2 SQIVND (reference sequence). The CDR3 DNA reads as TGTGCCAGTTCCCCCGGGACAGATAATGAAGCTTTCTTT. The encoded protein is CASSPGTDNEAFF.

The chain employs TRBV29-1 and TRBJ2-6, with D unclear. The V and J ends lost 7 bases and 2 bases respectively, with 12 bases between them. This CDR3 spans 14 amino acids. Germline CDR1 SQVTM, CDR2 ANQGSEA. This CDR3 is CSAGERAGANVLTF. DNA of the CDR3: TGCAGCGCCGGTGAAAGGGCTGGGGCCAACGTCCTGACTTTC.

The CDR3 nucleotides are TGTGCCAGCAGCCTCCAGGCGGGAGGAACCGACAATGAGCAGTTCTTC. This codes for CASSLQAGGTDNEQFF. The genes are TRBV5-4 and TRBJ2-1; 8 nucleotides match TRBD2. The germline V gene has CDR1 SGHNT and CDR2 YYREEE (reference sequence). CDR3 size: 16 residues. The V gene end was trimmed by 4 bases and the J gene end by 5 bases; junction bases not matched to a gene: 11.

This chain links TRBV23-1 with TRBJ2-1; tentatively, D is TRBD2 (6 bases). TRBV23-1 is designated an ORF whose function remains uncertain. The CDR3 is made up of 22 amino acids. V lost 0 bases, J lost 1 base, and 28 bases lay in between. CDR3 DNA: TGCGCCAGCAGTCAATCGCAGCCCGTCGTTCGGGGGTTTCGGCTGTCCTACAATGAGCAGTTCTTC. Protein sequence: CASSQSQPVVRGFRLSYNEQFF.